The 18 T cell receptor beta chains given below trace back to one sample, sequenced in a study of T cell responses to AZD1222 COVID-19 vaccine. Measured with immunoSEQ multiplex PCR; TCRdb has only the in-frame clones, and not every one. Of about 110,000 clones in the sample, more than 90% are singletons; the top ten hold 0.95% to 1.5%. The sequencing here drew on peripheral blood, taken on day 0 of AZD1222 vaccination. The source is an adult in good health.

This chain uses TRBV19 with TRBJ2-5; 13 nucleotides line up with TRBD2. The CDR3 extends over 15 amino acids. After removal of 8 bases from V and 2 bases from J, the junction contained 5 bases not matched to a gene. The germline V gene encodes CDR1 LNHDA and CDR2 SQIVND (reference sequence). DNA of the CDR3: TGTGCCAGTCAGCCGGGACTAGCGGGACAAGAGACCCAGTACTTC. This codes for CASQPGLAGQETQYF.

This clone has only one observation. The chain recombines TRBV19 with TRBJ1-1; D uncertain. Trimming removed 8 bases from V and 3 bases from J, with 13 bases in between. The germline gives CDR1 LNHDA, CDR2 SQIVND (reference sequence). The CDR3 contains 13 residues. The CDR3 reads CASAVGRDTEAFF. In DNA form, the CDR3 reads TGTGCCAGTGCTGTGGGAAGAGACACTGAAGCTTTCTTT.

The chain employs TRBV2 and TRBJ2-1; 12 bases agree with TRBD2. This CDR3 has 15 amino acids. With 6 bases clipped from V and 6 bases from J, the junction kept 6 bases outside the gene matches. Per germline, CDR1 SNHLY and CDR2 FYNNEI. CDR3 DNA sequence: TGTGCCAGCAGCCTAGCGGGGGGGCCGCCCAATGAGCAGTTCTTC. Translation: CASSLAGGPPNEQFF.

This chain uses TRBV28 with TRBJ2-1, with 9 bases lining up with TRBD2. Germline values: CDR1 MDHEN, CDR2 SYDVKM. This CDR3 has 14 residues. The V and J ends lost 2 bases and 9 bases, in that order; junction bases with no gene match: 5. The CDR3 DNA sequence: TGTGCCAGCAGTTTAGCGGGAGGGCTAGGTGAGCAGTTCTTC. Protein sequence: CASSLAGGLGEQFF.

The chain joins TRBV2 to TRBJ2-5, with 10 bases aligning to TRBD1. CDR1 and CDR2 from the germline V gene are SNHLY and FYNNEI. The V and J ends lost 3 bases and 5 bases, in that order; junction bases with no gene match: 6. There are 15 residues in the CDR3. The CDR3 nucleotides are TGTGCCAGCAGTGAGAGGACAGGGGGTCGGGAGACCCAGTACTTC. Translating gives CASSERTGGRETQYF. The whole variable domain, remainder taken from reference TRBV2 and TRBJ2-5, is EPEVTQTPSHQVTQMGQEVILRCVPISNHLYFYWYRQILGQKVEFLVSFYNNEISEKSEIFDDQFSVERPDGSNFTLKIRSTKLEDSAMYFCASSERTGGRETQYFGPGTRLLVL.

This chain connects TRBV4-1 to TRBJ2-5; weak D call: TRBD2 (6 bases). Trimming pared 0 bases from V and 2 bases from J, leaving 7 bases between. There are 14 residues in the CDR3. The germline gives CDR1 MGHRA, CDR2 YSYEKL. This chain's CDR3 is CASSQDLAQETQYF. The CDR3 DNA is TGCGCCAGCAGCCAAGATCTAGCGCAAGAGACCCAGTACTTC.

V usage is TRBV14 and J usage is TRBJ2-7; TRBD1 aligns across 7 bases. The germline V gene has CDR1 SGHDN and CDR2 FVKESK. The CDR3 is made up of 15 amino acids. The ends lost 4 bases at V and 3 bases at J; junction bases unmatched: 9. The CDR3 loop reads CASSPWDRGVYEQYF. The CDR3 DNA reads TGTGCCAGCAGCCCGTGGGACAGAGGGGTCTACGAGCAGTACTTC.

The V call is TRBV24-1, the J call TRBJ2-1; D remains ambiguous. Germline CDR1 reads KGHDR; CDR2 reads SFDVKD. Between the trimmed V and J ends, which lost 4 bases and 6 bases, there was a span of 12 bases. The CDR3 spans 14 residues. CDR3 sequence: CATSDPAQGNEQFF. CDR3 DNA sequence: TGTGCCACCAGTGACCCGGCCCAAGGCAATGAGCAGTTCTTC.

The chain employs TRBV25-1 and TRBJ2-5; possibly TRBD1 or TRBD2 for D (5 bases each). V was pared by 1 base and J by 5 bases, with 14 bases between. The CDR3 spans 15 residues. CDR1 is MGHDK and CDR2 is SYGVNS in the germline V gene. CDR3 amino acids: CASSELGAGTETQYF. DNA for the CDR3: TGTGCCAGCAGTGAATTAGGTGCAGGGACGGAGACCCAGTACTTC.

CDR3 region: CASRGDRQSTGELFF. The DNA for the CDR3 is TGTGCCTCGAGGGGGGACAGACAATCAACCGGGGAGCTGTTTTTT. This chain uses TRBV30 with TRBJ2-2, with D tentatively TRBD1 (7 bases). The CDR3 loop spans 15 amino acids. Trimming pared 7 bases from V and 5 bases from J, leaving 20 bases between. The germline V gene has CDR1 GTSNPN and CDR2 SVGIG (reference sequence).

The V call is TRBV5-6, the J call TRBJ1-1; D possibly corresponds to TRBD1 (5 bases). The length of the CDR3 is 14 residues. Germline V gene sequence: CDR1 SGHDT, CDR2 YYEEEE. V lost 0 bases and J lost 3, with 9 bases in between. The CDR3 sequence: CASSLDRGHTEAFF. The CDR3 region has the DNA TGTGCCAGCAGCTTGGATCGGGGCCACACTGAAGCTTTCTTT.

The gene calls are TRBV7-2 and TRBJ2-1; D might be TRBD1 (6 bases). Deletions cut 1 base from V and 7 bases from J, with 14 bases between. There are 15 residues in the CDR3. The germline gives CDR1 SGHTA, CDR2 FQGNSA. In DNA form, the CDR3 reads TGTGCCAGCAGCTTAGTAGGGACAATTGAGAATGAGCAGTTCTTC. This codes for CASSLVGTIENEQFF.

V is TRBV29-1 and J is TRBJ1-2; TRBD1 aligns across 7 bases. The ends lost 6 bases at V and 2 bases at J; junction bases unmatched: 6. Germline CDR1 and CDR2: SQVTM and ANQGSEA. This CDR3 region has 13 residues. The CDR3 bases are TGCAGCGTCGACGGACAGGCCAACTATGGCTACACCTTC. Protein product: CSVDGQANYGYTF.

The CDR3: CAISGKDGLGYEQYF. The CDR3 DNA reads as TGTGCCATCAGTGGGAAGGACGGATTAGGCTACGAGCAGTACTTC. This sequence joins TRBV10-3 and TRBJ2-7; D unclear. Germline CDR1 ENHRY, CDR2 SYGVKD. Trimming removed 4 bases at V and 3 bases at J, with 16 bases between. This CDR3 is built from 15 residues.

The rearrangement links TRBV28 to TRBJ2-7; perhaps TRBD1 as D (6 bases). V lost 2 bases to trimming and J lost 0 bases, with 8 bases between them. Germline V gene data show CDR1 as MDHEN and CDR2 as SYDVKM. There are 14 residues in the CDR3. The CDR3 sequence: CASSLRQVSYEQYF. The CDR3 region has the DNA TGTGCCAGCAGTTTAAGACAGGTCTCCTACGAGCAGTACTTC.

This chain links TRBV5-1 with TRBJ2-7; tentatively, D is TRBD1 or TRBD2 (5 bases each). V lost 4 bases to trimming and J lost 3 bases, with 17 bases between them. The CDR3 has 15 amino acids. Germline V gene lookup returns CDR1 SGHRS and CDR2 YFSETQ. CDR3 sequence (DNA): TGCGCCAGCAGCCCGGGGACGGCCAGCATCTACGAGCAGTACTTC. The encoded protein is CASSPGTASIYEQYF.

This chain connects TRBV15 to TRBJ1-4; D might be TRBD1 (5 bases). The V end was cut by 0 bases, the J end by 5 bases, with 10 bases between. The CDR3 has 15 residues. Germline V gene data show CDR1 as LNHNV and CDR2 as YYDKDF (reference sequence). The CDR3 region is CATSRDGGPNEKLFF. CDR3 coding DNA: TGTGCCACCAGCAGAGATGGGGGACCGAATGAAAAACTGTTTTTT.

This rearrangement joins TRBV20-1 to TRBJ1-3; 7 bases line up with TRBD1. There are 14 residues in the CDR3. The germline V gene encodes CDR1 DFQATT and CDR2 SNEGSKA (reference sequence). V was pared by 3 bases and J by 7 bases, with 9 bases of the junction left unmatched. The CDR3 region is CSASSFFRGNTIYF. In nucleotides, the CDR3 is TGCAGTGCTAGTTCCTTTTTCAGGGGGAACACCATATATTTT.